This T cell receptor beta chain is drawn from a study of regulatory T cells in long-lasting Graves disease. V was cut by 6 bases and J by 7 bases, with 22 bases left in between. The CDR3 runs 15 residues. Study results and limitations: Accuracy may have suffered from the small sample size. In persistent patients, shared public clonotypes (around 2,600) outnumbered those in new patients (about 1,000).

This clonotype was recorded at least ten times. The antigen is undetermined. Arm-PCR with iRepertoire HTBI primers amplified the CDR3 regions for these TCR beta libraries. A single record per CDR3 protein comes from TCRdb applying MiXCR to the multiplex PCR reads. The data contain about 430,000 distinct CDR3 sequences, around 16% of them seen just once; the ten biggest clones take up approximately 8%. Sample time point: newly diagnosed GD, antithyroid drugs for less than 3 months. PBMCs were the source of the RNA used for TCR sequencing. This sample also belongs to another study, concerning T cells in Graves' hyperthyroidism and ophthalmopathy. That study reports: Patients counted as stable if ophthalmopathy did not develop within 18 months.

Sequenced material: peripheral blood mononuclear cells (PBMCs), taken at new diagnosis, from a patient treated with antithyroid drugs. This chain uses TRBV12-3 or TRBV12-4 with TRBJ2-7; tentatively, D is TRBD2 (5 bases). The TCR was taken from a woman aged 40-49 years with Graves disease. In nucleotides, the CDR3 is TGTGCCAGCAGCGATGCTCGGGATTGGAGAAATGAGCAGTACTTC. Translation: CASSDARDWRNEQYF.